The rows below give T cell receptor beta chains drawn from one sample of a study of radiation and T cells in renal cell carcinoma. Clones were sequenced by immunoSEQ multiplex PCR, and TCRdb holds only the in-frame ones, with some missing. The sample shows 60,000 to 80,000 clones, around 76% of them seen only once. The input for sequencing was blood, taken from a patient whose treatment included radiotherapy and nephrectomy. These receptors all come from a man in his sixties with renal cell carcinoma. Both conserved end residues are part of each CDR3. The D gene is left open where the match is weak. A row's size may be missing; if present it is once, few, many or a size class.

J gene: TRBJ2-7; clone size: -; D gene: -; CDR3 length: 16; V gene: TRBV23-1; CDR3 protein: CASSQLGSTRRYEQYF; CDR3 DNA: TGCGCCAGCAGTCAATTGGGTTCGACTAGAAGGTACGAGCAGTACTTC
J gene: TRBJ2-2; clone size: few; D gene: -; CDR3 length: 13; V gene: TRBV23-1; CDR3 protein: CASPRTVTGELFF; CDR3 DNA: TGCGCCAGCCCTCGGACGGTCACCGGGGAGCTGTTTTTT
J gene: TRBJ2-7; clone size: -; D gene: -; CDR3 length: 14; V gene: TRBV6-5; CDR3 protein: CASSQRPGPYEQYF; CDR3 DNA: TGTGCCAGCAGTCAAAGACCAGGCCCCTACGAGCAGTACTTC
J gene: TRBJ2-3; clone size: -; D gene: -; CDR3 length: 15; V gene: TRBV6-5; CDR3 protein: CASSAGIAVTNTQYF; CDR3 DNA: TGTGCCAGCAGTGCTGGGATCGCCGTCACGAATACGCAGTATTTT
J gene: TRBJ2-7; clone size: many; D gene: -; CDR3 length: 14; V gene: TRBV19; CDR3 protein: CASSIGGVTYEQYF; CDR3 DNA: TGTGCCAGTAGTATTGGCGGGGTGACCTACGAGCAGTACTTC
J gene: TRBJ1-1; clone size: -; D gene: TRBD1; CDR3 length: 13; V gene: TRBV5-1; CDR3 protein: CASTQTGQNEAFF; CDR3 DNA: TGCGCCAGCACCCAAACGGGACAGAATGAAGCTTTCTTT
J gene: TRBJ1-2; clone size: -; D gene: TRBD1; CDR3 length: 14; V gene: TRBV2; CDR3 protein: CARTGTGLVDGYTF; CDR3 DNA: TGTGCCAGGACCGGGACAGGACTCGTCGATGGCTACACCTTC
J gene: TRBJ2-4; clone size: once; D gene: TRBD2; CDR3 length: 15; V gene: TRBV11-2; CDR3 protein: CASSFSGASKNIQYF; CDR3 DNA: TGTGCCAGCAGCTTTAGCGGGGCCAGCAAAAACATTCAGTACTTC
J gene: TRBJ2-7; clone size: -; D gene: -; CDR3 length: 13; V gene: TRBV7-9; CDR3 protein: CASSTSQTYEQYF; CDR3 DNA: TGTGCCAGCAGCACTTCTCAAACCTACGAGCAGTACTTC
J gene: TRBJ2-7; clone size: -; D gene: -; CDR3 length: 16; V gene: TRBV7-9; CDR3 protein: CASSQVSGAVVYEQYF; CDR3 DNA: TGTGCCAGCAGCCAAGTGAGCGGAGCAGTGGTCTACGAGCAGTACTTC
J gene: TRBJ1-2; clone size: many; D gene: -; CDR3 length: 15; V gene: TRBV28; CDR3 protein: CASQTPAGDYSGYTF; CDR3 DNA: TGTGCCAGCCAAACCCCCGCAGGGGACTATAGTGGCTACACCTTC
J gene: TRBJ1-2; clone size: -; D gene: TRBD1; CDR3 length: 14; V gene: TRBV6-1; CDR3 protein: CASHGTESNYGYTF; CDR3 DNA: TGTGCCAGCCATGGGACAGAATCTAACTATGGCTACACCTTC
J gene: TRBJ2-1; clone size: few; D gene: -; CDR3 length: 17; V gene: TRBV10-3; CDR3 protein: CAISDPTRRVPYNEQFF; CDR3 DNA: TGTGCCATCAGTGATCCGACTAGAAGGGTCCCATACAATGAGCAGTTCTTC
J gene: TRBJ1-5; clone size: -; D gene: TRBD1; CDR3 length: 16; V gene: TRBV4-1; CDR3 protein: CASSQGGQGANQPQHF; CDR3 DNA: TGCGCCAGCAGCCAAGGCGGACAGGGGGCAAATCAGCCCCAGCATTTT
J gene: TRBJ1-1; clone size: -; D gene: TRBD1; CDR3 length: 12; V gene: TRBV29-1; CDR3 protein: CSVIPRGRGAFF; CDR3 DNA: TGCAGCGTTATCCCGAGGGGGCGCGGAGCTTTCTTT
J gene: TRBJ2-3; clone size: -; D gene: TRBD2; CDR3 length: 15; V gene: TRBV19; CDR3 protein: CASQSGGVITDTQYF; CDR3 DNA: TGTGCCAGTCAGTCGGGGGGGGTTATTACAGATACGCAGTATTTT
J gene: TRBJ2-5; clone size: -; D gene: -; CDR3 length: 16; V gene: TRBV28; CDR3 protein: CASSLSMGAGQETQYF; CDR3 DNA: TGTGCCAGCAGTTTGTCTATGGGGGCCGGACAAGAGACCCAGTACTTC
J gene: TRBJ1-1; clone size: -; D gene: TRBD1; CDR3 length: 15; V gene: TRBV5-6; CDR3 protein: CASSYRDRAVTEAFF; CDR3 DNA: TGTGCCAGCAGTTACCGGGACAGGGCCGTCACTGAAGCTTTCTTT
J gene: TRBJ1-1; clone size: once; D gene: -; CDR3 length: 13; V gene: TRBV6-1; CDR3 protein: CASSTQGNTEAFF; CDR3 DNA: TGTGCCAGCAGTACCCAGGGGAACACTGAAGCTTTCTTT
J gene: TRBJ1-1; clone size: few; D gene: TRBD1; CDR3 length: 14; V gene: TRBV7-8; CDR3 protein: CASSPRQGDFEAFF; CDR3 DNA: TGTGCCAGCAGCCCCAGACAGGGGGATTTTGAAGCTTTCTTT
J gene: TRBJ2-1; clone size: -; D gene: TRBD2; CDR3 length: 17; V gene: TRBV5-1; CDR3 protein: CASSLGVSGREYNEQFF; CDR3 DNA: TGCGCCAGCAGCTTGGGGGTAAGCGGGAGGGAGTACAATGAGCAGTTCTTC
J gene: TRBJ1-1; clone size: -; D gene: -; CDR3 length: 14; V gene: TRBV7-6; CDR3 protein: CASSLGQVSAEAFF; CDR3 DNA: TGTGCCAGCAGCTTAGGGCAGGTATCCGCTGAAGCTTTCTTT
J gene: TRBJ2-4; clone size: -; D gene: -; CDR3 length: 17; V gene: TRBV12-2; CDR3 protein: CASRSTEKGDAKNIQYF; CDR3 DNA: TGTGCAAGTCGCTCCACTGAGAAGGGGGACGCCAAAAACATTCAGTACTTC
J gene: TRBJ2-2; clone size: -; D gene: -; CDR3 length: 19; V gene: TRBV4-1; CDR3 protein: CASSSRSGTMFMGTGELFF; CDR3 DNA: TGCGCCAGCTCGTCCAGGTCAGGGACGATGTTTATGGGGACCGGGGAGCTGTTTTTT
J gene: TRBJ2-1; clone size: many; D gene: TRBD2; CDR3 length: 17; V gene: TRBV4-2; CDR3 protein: CASSRSLAEGRSNEQFF; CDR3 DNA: TGTGCCAGCAGCCGCTCACTAGCGGAGGGAAGGAGCAATGAGCAGTTCTTC
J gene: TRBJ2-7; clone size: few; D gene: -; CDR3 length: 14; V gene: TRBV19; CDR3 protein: CASSIDAGTYEQYF; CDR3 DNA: TGTGCCAGTAGTATAGACGCAGGGACCTACGAGCAGTACTTC
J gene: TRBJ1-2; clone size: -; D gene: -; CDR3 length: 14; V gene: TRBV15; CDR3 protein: CATSRTDRPYGYTF; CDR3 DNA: TGTGCCACCAGCAGGACGGACAGACCTTATGGCTACACCTTC
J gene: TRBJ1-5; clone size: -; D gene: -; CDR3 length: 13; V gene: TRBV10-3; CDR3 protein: CAISEHGNQPQHF; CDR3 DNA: TGTGCCATCAGTGAGCATGGGAATCAGCCCCAGCATTTT
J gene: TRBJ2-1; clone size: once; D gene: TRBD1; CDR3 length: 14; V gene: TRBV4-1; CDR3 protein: CASSQGTGGNEQFF; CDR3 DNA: TGCGCCAGCAGCCAAGGGACAGGTGGGAATGAGCAGTTCTTC
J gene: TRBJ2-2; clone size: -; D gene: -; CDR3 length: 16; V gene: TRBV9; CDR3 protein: CASNPMGGRGTGELFF; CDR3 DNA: TGTGCCAGCAACCCCATGGGGGGGCGCGGCACCGGGGAGCTGTTTTTT
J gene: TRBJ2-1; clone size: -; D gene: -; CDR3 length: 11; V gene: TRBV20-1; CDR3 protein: CSAAPSSEQFF; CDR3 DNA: TGCAGTGCTGCACCCTCCAGTGAGCAGTTCTTC
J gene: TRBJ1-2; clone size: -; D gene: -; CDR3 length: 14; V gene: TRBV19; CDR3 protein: CASSIAGEGYGYTF; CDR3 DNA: TGTGCCAGTAGTATAGCCGGGGAAGGCTATGGCTACACCTTC
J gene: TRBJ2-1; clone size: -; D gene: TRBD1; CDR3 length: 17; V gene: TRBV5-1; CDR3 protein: CASSLALGQGTYNEQFF; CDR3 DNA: TGCGCCAGCAGCTTGGCCTTGGGACAGGGCACCTACAATGAGCAGTTCTTC
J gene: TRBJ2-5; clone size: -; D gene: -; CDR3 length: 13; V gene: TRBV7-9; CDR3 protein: CASSLTAKETQYF; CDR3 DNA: TGTGCCAGCAGCTTAACCGCTAAAGAGACCCAGTACTTC
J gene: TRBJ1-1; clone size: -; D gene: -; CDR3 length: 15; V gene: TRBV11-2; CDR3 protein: CASSLALGMGSEAFF; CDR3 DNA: TGTGCCAGCAGCTTAGCTCTGGGAATGGGGTCTGAAGCTTTCTTT
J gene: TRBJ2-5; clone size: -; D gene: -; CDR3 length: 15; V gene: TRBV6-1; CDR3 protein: CASSLTTPQAETQYF; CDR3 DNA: TGTGCCAGCAGTCTCACAACGCCCCAGGCGGAGACCCAGTACTTC
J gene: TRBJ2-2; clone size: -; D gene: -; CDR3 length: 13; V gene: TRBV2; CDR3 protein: CASSVVVTGELFF; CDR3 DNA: TGTGCCAGCAGTGTGGTTGTCACCGGGGAGCTGTTTTTT
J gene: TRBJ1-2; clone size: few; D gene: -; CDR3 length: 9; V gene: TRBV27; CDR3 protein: CASNKSYTF; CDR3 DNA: TGTGCCAGCAATAAGAGCTACACCTTC
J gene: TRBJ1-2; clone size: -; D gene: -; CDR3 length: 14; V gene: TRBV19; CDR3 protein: CASRSARTSYGYTF; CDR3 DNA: TGTGCCAGTAGATCCGCCCGGACTTCCTATGGCTACACCTTC
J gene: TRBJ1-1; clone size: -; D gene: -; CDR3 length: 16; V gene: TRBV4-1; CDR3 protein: CASSQNGRTMNTEAFF; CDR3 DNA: TGCGCCAGCAGCCAAAACGGGAGAACCATGAACACTGAAGCTTTCTTT
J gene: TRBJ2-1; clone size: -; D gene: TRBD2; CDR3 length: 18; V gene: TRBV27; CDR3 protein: CASSLRRASGSRLNEQFF; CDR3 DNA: TGTGCCAGCAGTTTAAGGCGGGCTAGCGGGAGTCGTTTGAATGAGCAGTTCTTC
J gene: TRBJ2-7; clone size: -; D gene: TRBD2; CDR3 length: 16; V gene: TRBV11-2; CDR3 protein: CASSSITSGRPYEQYF; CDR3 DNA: TGTGCCAGCAGCTCTATCACTAGCGGGAGGCCGTACGAGCAGTACTTC
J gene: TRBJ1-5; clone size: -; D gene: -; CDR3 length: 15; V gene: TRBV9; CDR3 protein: CASSVGLSALQPQHF; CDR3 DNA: TGTGCCAGCAGCGTTGGACTTTCAGCCCTTCAGCCCCAGCATTTT
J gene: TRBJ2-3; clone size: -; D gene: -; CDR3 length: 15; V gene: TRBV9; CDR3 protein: CASSPIPSSTDTQYF; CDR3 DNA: TGTGCCAGCAGCCCGATTCCATCTAGCACAGATACGCAGTATTTT